Ten or more counts support the clone carrying this T cell receptor (beta chain). Combining iRepertoire HTBI primers with Arm-PCR of CDR3 regions, the authors built TCR beta libraries. Each CDR3 protein is one row after TCRdb ran MiXCR on the multiplex PCR reads. In the table there are 400,000 to 450,000 distinct CDR3 sequences, 14% to 15% of which are singletons. The V gene lost 6 bases and the J gene lost 3 bases, with 17 bases spanning the gap. This CDR3 is 15 amino acids long. The time point: newly diagnosed GD, antithyroid drugs for less than 3 months. RNA extracted from PBMCs served as the sequencing template. Collection of peripheral blood (roughly 9 milliliters) was done using EDTA tubes. The data are from a study of regulatory T cells in long-lasting Graves disease. The same data also went into a second study, on T cells in Graves' hyperthyroidism and ophthalmopathy. That paper adds: Newly diagnosed hyperthyroidism, duration under 2 months, in patients aged 18 to 65. Exclusion followed for patients with uncontrolled infection, other autoimmune disease, pregnancy or lactation. Using the HTBI primer set, a first-round RT-PCR was run on the TCR CDR3.

Sequenced here: peripheral blood mononuclear cells (PBMCs), sampled at new diagnosis, from a patient treated with antithyroid drugs. V usage is TRBV12-3 or TRBV12-4 and J usage is TRBJ2-5; D might be TRBD1 or TRBD2, each matching 5 bases. The clonotype originates from a woman in her twenties or thirties with Graves disease. CDR3 residues: CASRLRDLREETQYF. The CDR3 DNA reads TGTGCCAGCAGGTTAAGGGACCTCAGGGAAGAGACCCAGTACTTC.